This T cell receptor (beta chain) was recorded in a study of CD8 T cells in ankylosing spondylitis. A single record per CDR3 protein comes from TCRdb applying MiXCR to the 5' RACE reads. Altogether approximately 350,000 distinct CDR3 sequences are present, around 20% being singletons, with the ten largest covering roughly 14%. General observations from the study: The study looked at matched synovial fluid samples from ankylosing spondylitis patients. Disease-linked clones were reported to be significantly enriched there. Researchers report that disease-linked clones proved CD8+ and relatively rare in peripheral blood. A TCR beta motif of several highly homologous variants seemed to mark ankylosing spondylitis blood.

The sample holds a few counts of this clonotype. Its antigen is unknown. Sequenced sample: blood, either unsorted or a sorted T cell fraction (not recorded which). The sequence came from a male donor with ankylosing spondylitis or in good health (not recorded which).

CDR3 sequence (DNA): TGTGCCAGCAGCAGCCCTAGCGGCCCCACAGATACGCAGTATTTT. It specifies CASSSPSGPTDTQYF. This chain links TRBV6-1 with TRBJ2-3, with 7 bases lining up with TRBD2. V was pared by 6 bases and J by 2 bases, with 8 bases of the junction left unmatched. The CDR3 length is 15 residues. The V gene's germline CDR1 is MNHNS and CDR2 SASEGT.